The rows below give T cell receptor beta chains drawn from one sample of a study of blood T cell repertoires in COVID-19. The repertoire was sequenced with immunoSEQ multiplex PCR; TCRdb's copy has only in-frame clones and lacks some. Among 100,000 to 150,000 clones, about 89% were seen once, and the ten largest hold 9.5% to 12%. Material: peripheral blood. These receptors came from a woman aged 70-85 years with COVID-19, enrolled during active disease. Each CDR3 is given with its conserved first and last residue. D genes are given only for firm matches. The size entry is marked missing in some rows and otherwise reads once, few, many or a size class.

abundance: NA; j_gene: TRBJ1-2; d_gene: NA; v_gene: TRBV9; CDR3aa: CASSVEQQGGYTF; CDR3nt: TGTGCCAGCAGCGTAGAACAGCAGGGTGGCTACACCTTC
abundance: NA; j_gene: TRBJ1-4; d_gene: TRBD1; v_gene: TRBV27; CDR3aa: CASSLDRVGKLFF; CDR3nt: TGTGCCAGCAGTTTGGACAGGGTCGGAAAACTGTTTTTT
abundance: NA; j_gene: TRBJ2-3; d_gene: NA; v_gene: TRBV29-1; CDR3aa: CSVEGGRGTDTQYF; CDR3nt: TGCAGCGTTGAAGGGGGCAGGGGTACAGATACGCAGTATTTT
abundance: once; j_gene: TRBJ1-4; d_gene: NA; v_gene: TRBV5-1; CDR3aa: CASSFQGRDEKLFF; CDR3nt: TGCGCCAGCAGCTTTCAGGGGAGAGATGAAAAACTGTTTTTT
abundance: NA; j_gene: TRBJ2-1; d_gene: NA; v_gene: TRBV29-1; CDR3aa: CSYGRGTSEQFF; CDR3nt: TGCAGCTATGGTAGGGGAACAAGTGAGCAGTTCTTC
abundance: NA; j_gene: TRBJ2-3; d_gene: TRBD2; v_gene: TRBV3-1/TRBV3-2; CDR3aa: CASSRLAGGEVDTQYF; CDR3nt: TGTGCCAGCAGCCGATTAGCGGGGGGGGAGGTAGATACGCAGTATTTT
abundance: once; j_gene: TRBJ2-1; d_gene: NA; v_gene: TRBV4-2; CDR3aa: CASSQIRGPKGNEQFF; CDR3nt: TGTGCCAGCAGCCAAATCAGGGGCCCTAAGGGGAATGAGCAGTTCTTC
abundance: NA; j_gene: TRBJ2-2; d_gene: TRBD1; v_gene: TRBV6-5; CDR3aa: CASRGDRESGELFF; CDR3nt: TGTGCCAGCAGAGGGGACAGGGAATCCGGGGAGCTGTTTTTT
abundance: NA; j_gene: TRBJ2-2; d_gene: NA; v_gene: TRBV5-1; CDR3aa: CASSLDRVRGELFF; CDR3nt: TGCGCCAGCAGCTTGGACAGGGTCCGCGGGGAGCTGTTTTTT
abundance: NA; j_gene: TRBJ2-1; d_gene: NA; v_gene: TRBV7-9; CDR3aa: CASSPHPLRLFEQFF; CDR3nt: TGTGCCAGCAGCCCCCACCCTCTCCGACTCTTCGAGCAGTTCTTC
abundance: NA; j_gene: TRBJ1-2; d_gene: NA; v_gene: TRBV6-5; CDR3aa: CASSYSDRWGYTF; CDR3nt: TGTGCCAGCAGTTACTCGGACAGATGGGGCTACACCTTC
abundance: NA; j_gene: TRBJ2-7; d_gene: NA; v_gene: TRBV28; CDR3aa: CASSSSTGYEQYF; CDR3nt: TGTGCCAGCAGTTCCTCTACGGGCTACGAGCAGTACTTC
abundance: NA; j_gene: TRBJ2-2; d_gene: TRBD1; v_gene: TRBV5-1; CDR3aa: CASRDRGNTGELFF; CDR3nt: TGCGCCAGCAGGGACAGGGGGAACACCGGGGAGCTGTTTTTT
abundance: NA; j_gene: TRBJ1-5; d_gene: NA; v_gene: TRBV19; CDR3aa: CASSIGTTGYSNQPQHF; CDR3nt: TGTGCCAGTAGTATAGGGACGACGGGGTATAGCAATCAGCCCCAGCATTTT
abundance: few; j_gene: TRBJ1-4; d_gene: TRBD1; v_gene: TRBV28; CDR3aa: CASSARGPNNEKLFF; CDR3nt: TGTGCCAGCAGTGCAAGGGGGCCGAATAATGAAAAACTGTTTTTT
abundance: NA; j_gene: TRBJ1-4; d_gene: NA; v_gene: TRBV2; CDR3aa: CASSRNQGPATNEKLFF; CDR3nt: TGTGCCAGCAGCCGAAATCAGGGGCCTGCAACTAATGAAAAACTGTTTTTT
abundance: few; j_gene: TRBJ2-7; d_gene: NA; v_gene: TRBV5-5; CDR3aa: CASSPNYYEQYF; CDR3nt: TGTGCCAGCAGCCCAAACTATTACGAGCAGTACTTC
abundance: NA; j_gene: TRBJ1-2; d_gene: TRBD1; v_gene: TRBV3-1/TRBV3-2; CDR3aa: CASSQDGPGGGYTF; CDR3nt: TGTGCCAGCAGCCAAGATGGGCCAGGGGGCGGCTACACCTTC
abundance: NA; j_gene: TRBJ1-6; d_gene: NA; v_gene: TRBV18; CDR3aa: CASSPPSQSVQASPLHF; CDR3nt: TGTGCCAGCTCACCACCCAGTCAATCGGTGCAGGCCTCACCCCTCCACTTT
abundance: NA; j_gene: TRBJ2-5; d_gene: NA; v_gene: TRBV28; CDR3aa: CASSLGRTQYF; CDR3nt: TGTGCCAGCAGTTTGGGGCGGACCCAGTACTTC
abundance: NA; j_gene: TRBJ2-1; d_gene: NA; v_gene: TRBV29-1; CDR3aa: CSVETERPYNEQFF; CDR3nt: TGCAGCGTTGAAACGGAGAGACCATACAATGAGCAGTTCTTC
abundance: once; j_gene: TRBJ1-5; d_gene: NA; v_gene: TRBV7-2; CDR3aa: CASSLQGSGPQHF; CDR3nt: TGTGCCAGCAGCTTACAGGGGTCAGGGCCCCAGCATTTT
abundance: NA; j_gene: TRBJ1-6; d_gene: NA; v_gene: TRBV5-5; CDR3aa: CASSSGQFNSPLHF; CDR3nt: TGTGCCAGCAGCTCCGGACAGTTTAATTCACCCCTCCACTTT
abundance: NA; j_gene: TRBJ2-1; d_gene: TRBD2; v_gene: TRBV5-1; CDR3aa: CASSLTSGGIEQFF; CDR3nt: TGCGCCAGCAGCTTGACTAGCGGGGGGATTGAGCAGTTCTTC
abundance: NA; j_gene: TRBJ2-5; d_gene: TRBD2; v_gene: TRBV15; CDR3aa: CATSREAGGQETQYF; CDR3nt: TGTGCCACCAGCAGAGAAGCGGGGGGCCAAGAGACCCAGTACTTC
abundance: NA; j_gene: TRBJ2-7; d_gene: TRBD2; v_gene: TRBV5-1; CDR3aa: CATRPTAGGSYEQYF; CDR3nt: TGCGCCACCCGGCCCACAGCGGGGGGCTCCTACGAGCAGTACTTC
abundance: NA; j_gene: TRBJ2-2; d_gene: NA; v_gene: TRBV14; CDR3aa: CASSPTHGVELTGELFF; CDR3nt: TGTGCCAGCAGCCCAACACACGGGGTAGAATTGACCGGGGAGCTGTTTTTT
abundance: NA; j_gene: TRBJ1-6; d_gene: TRBD1; v_gene: TRBV18; CDR3aa: CASSPAGQVNSPLHF; CDR3nt: TGTGCCAGCTCACCAGCAGGACAGGTGAATTCACCCCTCCACTTT
abundance: NA; j_gene: TRBJ2-1; d_gene: TRBD2; v_gene: TRBV4-1; CDR3aa: CASSREGLAGAHNEQFF; CDR3nt: TGCGCCAGCAGCAGAGAGGGACTAGCGGGGGCCCACAATGAGCAGTTCTTC
abundance: NA; j_gene: TRBJ1-5; d_gene: NA; v_gene: TRBV10-3; CDR3aa: CATRSGQNNQPQHF; CDR3nt: TGTGCCACCCGAAGTGGACAGAACAATCAGCCCCAGCATTTT
abundance: NA; j_gene: TRBJ1-4; d_gene: TRBD1; v_gene: TRBV7-9; CDR3aa: CASSLLAGGPENEKLFF; CDR3nt: TGTGCCAGCAGCTTGTTGGCAGGGGGGCCAGAAAATGAAAAACTGTTTTTT
abundance: few; j_gene: TRBJ2-4; d_gene: NA; v_gene: TRBV7-8; CDR3aa: CASSLEPRPAKNIQYF; CDR3nt: TGTGCCAGCAGCTTAGAACCCAGGCCAGCCAAAAACATTCAGTACTTC
abundance: once; j_gene: TRBJ2-1; d_gene: TRBD2; v_gene: TRBV7-2; CDR3aa: CASRAGGRNEQFF; CDR3nt: TGTGCCAGCAGAGCGGGGGGGCGCAATGAGCAGTTCTTC